One and the same sample provided the 14 T cell receptor beta chains below, sequenced in a study of spatial heterogeneity in lung cancer. The time point is: sample taken at primary tumor resection. The study sequenced unsorted whole RNA from tumor, nontumor lung or frozen PBMC. TCRdb called the 5' RACE reads again in MiXCR, with one record for every CDR3 protein. Of about 4,800 distinct CDR3 sequences in the sample, 16% are singletons; the top ten hold just under 6.5%. Here the sequenced sample was PBMCs, taken at surgery. The receptors here all came from a male donor with early-stage non-small cell lung cancer.

In the case of this clonotype: A read error may produce the germline difference seen at one junction end. The chain joins TRBV10-3 to TRBJ1-2; D is possibly TRBD1 (6 bases). Looked up from germline, CDR1 is ENHRY and CDR2 is SYGVKD. This CDR3 comprises 14 residues. The CDR3 DNA is TGTGTCATCAGTACAGGGATTACTAACTATGGCTACACCTTC. Residues: CVISTGITNYGYTF.

The chain joins TRBV6-1 to TRBJ2-7; TRBD1 is a possible D gene (6 bases). The CDR3 spans 12 residues. Trimming stripped 10 bases from V and 1 base from J, with 11 bases between. Germline CDR1 and CDR2: MNHNS and SASEGT. CDR3 protein: CAIPGTSYEQYF. In DNA form, the CDR3 reads TGTGCCATACCCGGGACATCCTACGAGCAGTACTTC.

By share, this clonotype counts as medium-sized. The chain is built from TRBV7-8 and TRBJ2-3; 9 nucleotides match TRBD2. V trimming: 5 bases; J trimming: 5 bases; junction bases outside the gene matches: 8. Germline CDR1 is SGHVS and CDR2 is FQNEAQ. CDR3 length equals 15 residues. Here the CDR3 reads CASSVQRGAQDTQYF. The CDR3 DNA reads TGTGCCAGCAGCGTCCAGCGGGGGGCCCAAGATACGCAGTATTTT.

This clonotype showed up just a few times. The chain has TRBV29-1 and TRBJ1-1; D gene unclear. Trimming stripped 0 bases from V and 7 bases from J, with 6 bases between. Germline values: CDR1 SQVTM, CDR2 ANQGSEA. The CDR3 length is 11 residues. The CDR3 spells CSVEEGYEAFF. CDR3 DNA: TGCAGCGTTGAAGAGGGCTATGAAGCTTTCTTT.

The gene calls are TRBV3-1 and TRBJ2-7, with TRBD1 matching over 7 bases. V dropped 10 bases and J dropped 3; count of bases not matched to a gene: 6. CDR3 length: 12 amino acids. From germline, CDR1 is LGHDT and CDR2 YNNKEL (reference sequence). The CDR3 region is CATGTANYEQYF. The DNA of the CDR3 is TGTGCCACCGGGACAGCGAACTACGAGCAGTACTTC.

Many counts were recorded for this clonotype. This chain joins TRBV4-3 and TRBJ2-3; no clear D gene. Trimming left V 5 bases short and J 1 base short, with 10 bases between. The length of the CDR3 is 14 residues. CDR1 and CDR2 (germline): LGHNA, YSLEER. In DNA form, the CDR3 reads TGCGCCAGCAGCTCTAGATCTGGCACAGATACGCAGTATTTT. Translation: CASSSRSGTDTQYF.

In regard to this clonotype: A much larger clone differs from this one at a single base, so this may be a read error. The chain links TRBV15 to TRBJ2-5, with 11 bases fitting TRBD2. The germline V gene encodes CDR1 LNHNV and CDR2 YYDKDF (reference sequence). This CDR3 region has 16 residues. CDR3 bases: TGTGTCACCAGCAGAGATAGGGCTAGCGGGGGGAAGACCCAGTACTTC. It specifies CVTSRDRASGGKTQYF.

In this sample, this clonotype is medium-sized (0.01 to 0.1%). The J gene is TRBJ1-5, the V gene TRBV30; the match to TRBD1 covers 8 bases. CDR1 GTSNPN and CDR2 SVGIG come from the germline V gene (reference sequence). This CDR3 is 13 amino acids long. V lost 5 bases and J lost 5; bases outside the gene matches: 5. The CDR3 spells CAWGDRGYQPQHF. Here the CDR3 DNA reads TGTGCCTGGGGAGACAGGGGATATCAGCCCCAGCATTTT.

CDR3 region: CASSQGLAGSYEQYF. Written as DNA, the CDR3 is TGTGCCAGCAGCCAGGGACTAGCGGGGTCCTACGAGCAGTACTTC. The chain carries TRBV3-1 and TRBJ2-7; 13 nucleotides line up with TRBD2. The CDR3 spans 15 residues. The germline V gene encodes CDR1 LGHDT and CDR2 YNNKEL (reference sequence). V dropped 3 bases and J dropped 1; count of bases not matched to a gene: 0.

This clonotype is labeled medium-sized. The CDR3 DNA follows: TGTGCCAGCAGCTTAGTAGGTAGTGCGCAGTATTTT. Encoded protein: CASSLVGSAQYF. The chain has TRBV7-6 and TRBJ2-3, with unresolved D. Germline loops: CDR1 SGHVS, CDR2 FNYEAQ. The CDR3 has 12 residues. Trimming took 1 base from V and 10 from J, leaving 9 bases between them.

This clonotype qualifies as medium-sized. The chain has TRBV6-5 and TRBJ2-1, with TRBD1 as a possible D gene (6 bases). There are 15 residues in the CDR3. The germline gives CDR1 MNHEY, CDR2 SVGAGI. Trimming stripped 7 bases from V and 0 bases from J, with 13 bases between. The CDR3 DNA is TGTGCCAGCACCGAAAGGGACATCTCCTACAATGAGCAGTTCTTC. It specifies CASTERDISYNEQFF.

In its sample, this clonotype is medium-sized. The chain joins TRBV7-3 to TRBJ2-3, with D maybe TRBD2 (6 bases). Trimming pared 6 bases from V and 5 bases from J, leaving 9 bases between. This CDR3 region has 12 residues. CDR1 is SGHTA, CDR2 FQGTGA, per germline. CDR3 in DNA: TGTGCCAGCAGGGGGGGTGGAGATACGCAGTATTTT. It encodes CASRGGGDTQYF.

By its share, this clonotype is medium-sized. The rearrangement joins TRBV20-1 to TRBJ1-1; tentative D call: TRBD1 (5 bases). This CDR3 has 13 amino acids. Germline values: CDR1 DFQATT, CDR2 SNEGSKA (reference sequence). Trimming removed 4 bases from V and 3 bases from J, with 12 bases in between. CDR3 nucleotide sequence: TGCAGTGCTATCATACAGGTTTACACTGAAGCTTTCTTT. Translating it yields CSAIIQVYTEAFF.

This clonotype is medium-sized by share. This chain connects TRBV10-1 to TRBJ2-3; the D gene is possibly TRBD2 (5 bases). The CDR3 runs 14 residues. Germline CDR1 is WNHNN and CDR2 is SYGVQD (reference sequence). Trimming took 1 base from V and 4 from J, leaving 9 bases between them. The CDR3 sequence is CASSEFNGADTQYF. CDR3 in DNA: TGCGCCAGCAGTGAGTTCAACGGGGCAGATACGCAGTATTTT.